This TCR beta chain was documented in a study of cytomegalovirus exposure and HLA in healthy donors. This clone was detected only a few times. The primer mix had 60 Vbeta and 13 Jbeta primers. The assay was immunoSEQ multiplex PCR, and TCRdb's table has in-frame clones only and misses some. The profile shows roughly 180,000 clones, 80% of them singletons. The TCR comes from a man aged 25 to 40 in good health and CMV-seronegative. The sample taken for sequencing was PBMCs.

As DNA, the CDR3 is TGTGCCAGCACCCCGGAGGGAACACAGCAGTTCTTC. Amino acids: CASTPEGTQQFF. The chain links TRBV6-1 to TRBJ2-1, with D perhaps TRBD2 (6 bases). This CDR3 has 12 residues. CDR1 and CDR2 from the germline V gene are MNHNS and SASEGT. V was shortened by 7 bases and J by 11 bases, with 15 bases between the two germline ends.